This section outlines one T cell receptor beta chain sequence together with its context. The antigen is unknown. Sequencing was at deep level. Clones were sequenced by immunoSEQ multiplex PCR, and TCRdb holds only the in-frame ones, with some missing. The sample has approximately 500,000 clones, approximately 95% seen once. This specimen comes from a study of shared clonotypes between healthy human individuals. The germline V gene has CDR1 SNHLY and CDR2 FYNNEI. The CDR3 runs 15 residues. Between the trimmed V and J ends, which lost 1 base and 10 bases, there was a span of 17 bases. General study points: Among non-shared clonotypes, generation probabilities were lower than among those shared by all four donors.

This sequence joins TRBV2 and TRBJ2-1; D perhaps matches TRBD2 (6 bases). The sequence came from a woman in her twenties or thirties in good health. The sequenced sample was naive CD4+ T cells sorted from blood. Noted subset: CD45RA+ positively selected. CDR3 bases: TGTGCCAGCAGTGAAGAGGGACTCCGGATCGAAGAGCAGTTCTTC. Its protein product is CASSEEGLRIEEQFF.